The 29 T cell receptor beta chains listed next were all sequenced from one sample in a study of post-analysis software for immune sequencing data. Notes on the study in general: Comparison of patients with controls showed about 5 TRBV segments more frequent in patients, TRBV5-6, TRBV5-1 and TRBV20-1 among them.

The antigens these receptors bind are not known. Libraries were made from TCR beta cDNA, and they carried unique molecular identifiers. TCRdb called the PCR reads again in MiXCR, with one record for every CDR3 protein. The data hold about 260,000 distinct CDR3 sequences, with 36% observed a single time. Material for sequencing was blood. The origin of the receptors is a girl between 5 and 17 years old with multiple sclerosis.

There are many counts of this clonotype. The chain links TRBV6-6 to TRBJ2-1; 8 nucleotides line up with TRBD2. Looked up from germline, CDR1 is MNHNY and CDR2 is SVGAGI (reference sequence). V lost 8 bases to trimming and J lost 9 bases; unmatched junction nucleotides: 15. This CDR3 has 15 residues. The CDR3 DNA follows: TGTGCCAGCCGTCCCTTGCGGGGGGTTTCTAGTGAGCAGTTCTTC. Translating gives CASRPLRGVSSEQFF.

In this sample, this clonotype turned up many times. V usage is TRBV20-1 and J usage is TRBJ1-5; D gene uncertain. Germline loops: CDR1 DFQATT, CDR2 SNEGSKA (reference sequence). V dropped 4 bases and J dropped 0 bases, with 10 bases sitting between them. This CDR3 contains 14 residues. As DNA, the CDR3 is TGCAGTGCTATAGCCCCCTATAGCAATCAGCCCCAGCATTTT. Translating gives CSAIAPYSNQPQHF.

This clonotype has at least ten counts. The CDR3 sequence: CASSSGDRDQNIQYF. The CDR3 DNA is TGCGCCAGCAGCTCCGGCGACAGGGACCAAAACATTCAGTACTTC. The chain links TRBV5-1 to TRBJ2-4; 7 bases agree with TRBD1. The CDR3 sequence is 15 residues long. The J segment lost 5 bases and the V segment lost 3 bases, leaving 8 bases of the junction unmatched. Germline V CDR1 and CDR2: SGHRS, YFSETQ.

This clonotype was counted only a few times. The gene calls are TRBV25-1 and TRBJ2-2, with 10 bases lining up with TRBD2. Germline V gene sequence: CDR1 MGHDK, CDR2 SYGVNS. The CDR3 has 14 residues. J gave up 1 base and V 8 bases, and 1 base lay outside the gene matches. In nucleotides, the CDR3 is TGTGCCAGCCGACTAGCGGGGAACACCGGGGAGCTGTTTTTT. Protein sequence: CASRLAGNTGELFF.

This clonotype showed up many times. The genes are TRBV5-1 and TRBJ2-3; 7 bases line up with TRBD1. The V segment lost 7 bases and the J segment 3 bases; nucleotides outside the gene matches: 8. CDR3 length: 14 residues. Germline values: CDR1 SGHRS, CDR2 YFSETQ. As DNA, the CDR3 is TGCGCCAGCGACAGAACAGGGGTAACAGATACGCAGTATTTT. This sequence encodes CASDRTGVTDTQYF. Looking up the rest from reference TRBV5-1 and TRBJ2-3 gives the full variable domain: KAGVTQTPRYLIKTRGQQVTLSCSPISGHRSVSWYQQTPGQGLQFLFEYFSETQRNKGNFPGRFSGRQFSNSRSEMNVSTLELGDSALYLCASDRTGVTDTQYFGPGTRLTVL.

The V gene is TRBV6-9, the J gene TRBJ1-5; D is possibly TRBD1 (6 bases). The CDR3 covers 13 residues. V lost 11 bases to trimming and J lost 0 bases, with 11 bases between them. Germline CDR1 MNHGY, CDR2 SVAAGI. In DNA, the CDR3 is TGTGCCTGGGGGCTTTATAGCAATCAGCCCCAGCATTTT. This encodes CAWGLYSNQPQHF.

This clonotype was counted at least ten times. The rearrangement joins TRBV7-8 to TRBJ2-4, with D possibly matching TRBD1 (6 bases). Germline CDR1 and CDR2: SGHVS and FQNEAQ. The CDR3 sequence is 18 residues long. V lost 2 bases and J 3 bases, leaving 20 bases between the germline ends. Written as DNA, the CDR3 is TGTGCCAGCAGCTTACCTACGCCGGGACAATCGCACAAAAACATTCAGTACTTC. It yields the protein CASSLPTPGQSHKNIQYF. Filled out from reference TRBV7-8 and TRBJ2-4, the complete variable domain reads GAGVSQSPRYKVAKRGQDVALRCDPISGHVSLFWYQQALGQGPEFLTYFQNEAQLDKSGLPSDRFFAERPEGSVSTLKIQRTQQEDSAVYLCASSLPTPGQSHKNIQYFGAGTRLSVL.

This clonotype was picked up many times. The CDR3 spells CSAGTSGNTGELFF. The CDR3 bases are TGCAGCGCCGGGACTAGCGGGAACACCGGGGAGCTGTTTTTT. The rearrangement links TRBV29-1 to TRBJ2-2, with 11 bases identical to TRBD2. Unmatched junction bases numbered 2, after V lost 7 bases and J lost 1 base. The germline V gene has CDR1 SQVTM and CDR2 ANQGSEA. The CDR3 is 14 amino acids.

The chain links TRBV29-1 to TRBJ1-1; TRBD1 aligns across 7 bases. J gave up 4 bases and V 7 bases, and 6 bases lay outside the gene matches. Per germline, CDR1 SQVTM and CDR2 ANQGSEA. The CDR3 runs 12 residues. The CDR3 loop is CSAGDRSTEAFF. DNA of the CDR3: TGCAGCGCCGGGGACAGAAGCACTGAAGCTTTCTTT.

The chain uses TRBV5-6 and TRBJ2-7; 7 bases map to TRBD1. V was clipped by 3 bases and J by 0 bases; unmatched bases: 9. CDR1 and CDR2 from the germline V gene are SGHDT and YYEEEE. This CDR3 has 16 residues. As DNA, the CDR3 is TGTGCCAGCAGCTCCGCAACGGACAGGTTCTCCTACGAGCAGTACTTC. Protein: CASSSATDRFSYEQYF.

This clonotype was counted ten times or more. This chain connects TRBV7-2 to TRBJ1-6, with 9 bases aligning to TRBD1. This CDR3 region has 15 residues. Trimming took 5 bases from V and 6 from J; bases not matched to a gene: 5. Germline V gene sequence: CDR1 SGHTA, CDR2 FQGNSA. CDR3 DNA sequence: TGTGCCAGCAGCATAGGACAGGGGTCTAATTCACCCCTCCACTTT. This sequence encodes CASSIGQGSNSPLHF.

The chain has TRBV5-1 and TRBJ2-7; TRBD2 matches at 10 bases. Germline CDR1 is SGHRS and CDR2 is YFSETQ. The V segment lost 4 bases and the J segment 3 bases; nucleotides outside the gene matches: 7. This CDR3 is 15 amino acids long. The CDR3 DNA sequence: TGCGCCAGCAGCGTCGGGACTAGCGCTAACTACGAGCAGTACTTC. Protein product: CASSVGTSANYEQYF.

This clonotype appeared a single time. The genes are TRBV29-1 and TRBJ2-7, with D unresolved. The J call may not be correct, given that the DNA end is closer to TRBJ2-5. Per germline, CDR1 SQVTM and CDR2 ANQGSEA. The CDR3 contains 11 residues. CDR3 loop: CSGKRAETQYF. Here the CDR3 DNA reads TGCAGCGGGAAGCGAGCAGAGACCCAGTACTTC.

This clonotype was recorded at least ten times. The DNA of the CDR3 is TGTGCCAGTGGGACAGGGGAAAATTCACCCCTCCACTTT. As protein: CASGTGENSPLHF. The chain joins TRBV6-5 to TRBJ1-6, with TRBD1 matching 10 bases. Germline CDR1 reads MNHEY; CDR2 reads SVGAGI. V trimming: 9 bases; J trimming: 7 bases; junction bases outside the gene matches: 3. This CDR3 contains 13 residues.

This clonotype was seen many times. This rearrangement joins TRBV12-3 or TRBV12-4 to TRBJ2-2, with TRBD1 as a possible D gene (6 bases). This CDR3 is 13 amino acids long. V lost 5 bases and J 9 bases, leaving 13 bases between the germline ends. The DNA of the CDR3 is TGTGCCAGCAGTATCTCTGGGGGCAGGGAGCTGTTTTTT. Protein product: CASSISGGRELFF.

This clonotype was picked up one time. This may arise from a read error, as a much more abundant clone is one base away. This CDR3 is missing its conserved last phenylalanine or tryptophan, likely due to a read error. V and J are TRBV2 and TRBJ2-3; D gene ambiguous. V was cut by 4 bases and J by 0 bases, with 8 bases left in between. This CDR3 comprises 14 residues. Germline values: CDR1 SNHLY, CDR2 FYNNEI. The CDR3 loop is CASSGEYSTDTQYC. The CDR3, as DNA: TGTGCCAGCAGTGGCGAATATAGCACAGATACGCAGTATTGT.

This clonotype was seen more than once but under ten times. V usage is TRBV29-1 and J usage is TRBJ2-2; 8 bases agree with TRBD1. J lost 1 base, V lost 8 bases, and 3 bases had no gene match. The CDR3 has 13 residues. CDR1 SQVTM and CDR2 ANQGSEA come from the germline V gene. This CDR3 is CSYDRGNTGELFF. The DNA of the CDR3 is TGCAGCTATGACAGGGGGAACACCGGGGAGCTGTTTTTT.

The rearrangement links TRBV12-3 or TRBV12-4 to TRBJ1-2; the D is unclear. The V end was cut by 3 bases, the J end by 2 bases, with 13 bases between. The CDR3 is 15 residues long. In DNA, the CDR3 is TGTGCCAGCAGTTTTGCAGAGCTAACAAACTATGGCTACACCTTC. Translating gives CASSFAELTNYGYTF.

The chain carries TRBV2 and TRBJ1-1, with 11 positions matching TRBD1. V trimming: 6 bases; J trimming: 4 bases; junction bases outside the gene matches: 10. Germline CDR1 reads SNHLY; CDR2 reads FYNNEI. CDR3 length: 16 residues. CDR3 region: CASRKGDRGYGTEAFF. The CDR3 coding sequence is TGTGCCAGCAGGAAAGGGGACAGGGGGTACGGCACTGAAGCTTTCTTT.

About this clonotype itself: The junction and the germline gene differ at one end; a read error may be behind it. The CDR3 sequence: CTSRMAPGRTNTEAFF. The CDR3, as DNA: TGTACCAGCCGCATGGCCCCGGGGCGTACGAACACTGAAGCTTTCTTT. The chain recombines TRBV7-9 with TRBJ1-1, with D possibly being TRBD1 (5 bases). The CDR3 covers 16 residues. Germline V lookup: CDR1 SEHNR, CDR2 FQNEAQ (reference sequence).

The J gene is TRBJ2-7, the V gene TRBV12-3 or TRBV12-4; D gene unclear. The CDR3 is 14 residues long. V was pared by 3 bases and J by 1 base, with 10 bases between. Written as DNA, the CDR3 is TGTGCCAGCAGTTTTGACACCCGATCCTACGAGCAGTACTTC. As protein: CASSFDTRSYEQYF.

This clonotype showed up just a few times. The rearrangement uses TRBV2 and TRBJ1-6; D might be TRBD1 (6 bases). Germline CDR1 is SNHLY and CDR2 is FYNNEI. Trimming took off 3 bases at V and 7 bases at J, with 16 bases between the two ends. CDR3 size: 16 residues. The DNA for the CDR3 is TGTGCCAGCAGTGACGGGGGCGAGGTCCCCAATTCACCCCTCCACTTT. This translates into CASSDGGEVPNSPLHF. The full variable domain, completed using reference TRBV2 and TRBJ1-6, is EPEVTQTPSHQVTQMGQEVILRCVPISNHLYFYWYRQILGQKVEFLVSFYNNEISEKSEIFDDQFSVERPDGSNFTLKIRSTKLEDSAMYFCASSDGGEVPNSPLHFGNGTRLTVT.

This chain joins TRBV6-6 and TRBJ2-3; TRBD1 is a possible D gene (6 bases). V was trimmed by 8 bases and J by 0 bases, leaving 15 bases between them. This CDR3 region has 15 residues. Germline CDR1 and CDR2: MNHNY and SVGAGI (reference sequence). CDR3 sequence: CASGPQGISTDTQYF. The CDR3 coding sequence is TGTGCCAGCGGACCACAGGGAATTAGCACAGATACGCAGTATTTT.

The chain carries TRBV7-6 and TRBJ1-4; 7 nucleotides align to TRBD1. The V gene's germline CDR1 is SGHVS and CDR2 FNYEAQ. The V segment lost 8 bases and the J segment 7 bases; nucleotides outside the gene matches: 10. The CDR3 runs to 14 residues. In DNA, the CDR3 is TGTGCCAGCGGCCAGGGGGGGAATCTTGAAAAACTGTTTTTT. Translation gives CASGQGGNLEKLFF.

This chain links TRBV6-1 with TRBJ1-2, with D perhaps matching TRBD1 (6 bases). The CDR3 loop spans 13 amino acids. Trimming removed 3 bases from V and 5 bases from J, with 10 bases in between. Germline V gives CDR1 MNHNS, CDR2 SASEGT. Here the CDR3 DNA reads TGTGCCAGCAGTGAGAGGGACATTTATGGCTACACCTTC. Amino acids: CASSERDIYGYTF.

This clonotype was detected many times. As DNA, the CDR3 is TGTGCCACCAGCAATGATTTAGGGGGATATAGCAATCAGCCCCAGCATTTT. Protein sequence: CATSNDLGGYSNQPQHF. V is TRBV15 and J is TRBJ1-5; tentatively, D is TRBD1 (6 bases). Trimming stripped 4 bases from V and 0 bases from J, with 16 bases between. Germline CDR1 and CDR2: LNHNV and YYDKDF (reference sequence). The CDR3 consists of 17 residues.

This chain joins TRBV4-2 and TRBJ2-3, with D possibly TRBD2 on 7 matching bases. In germline, CDR1 is LGHNA, CDR2 YNFKEQ. The CDR3 runs 18 residues. Trimming took 4 bases from V and 5 from J, leaving 25 bases between them. CDR3 sequence reads: CASSPSPAGANKGDTQYF. Written as DNA, the CDR3 is TGTGCCAGCAGCCCAAGCCCGGCGGGGGCGAATAAGGGAGATACGCAGTATTTT.

The V call is TRBV10-3, the J call TRBJ2-5; 7 positions match TRBD1. J was trimmed by 1 base and V by 2 bases; bases with no gene match: 1. CDR3 length: 14 residues. CDR1 and CDR2 (germline): ENHRY, SYGVKD. The CDR3 sequence: CAISEDRVQETQYF. The CDR3 DNA is TGTGCCATCAGTGAGGACAGGGTCCAAGAGACCCAGTACTTC.

This clonotype was seen a handful of times. Possible read error: a much larger clone is one base away. V and J are TRBV4-2 and TRBJ1-1; 9 bases match TRBD1. Per germline, CDR1 LGHNA and CDR2 YNFKEQ. The CDR3 contains 15 residues. The V segment lost 1 base and the J segment 4 bases; nucleotides outside the gene matches: 4. The CDR3 reads CASSQAGQGRTEAFF. As DNA, the CDR3 is TGTGCCAGCAGCCAAGCGGGACAGGGTCGCACTGAAGCTTTCTTT.